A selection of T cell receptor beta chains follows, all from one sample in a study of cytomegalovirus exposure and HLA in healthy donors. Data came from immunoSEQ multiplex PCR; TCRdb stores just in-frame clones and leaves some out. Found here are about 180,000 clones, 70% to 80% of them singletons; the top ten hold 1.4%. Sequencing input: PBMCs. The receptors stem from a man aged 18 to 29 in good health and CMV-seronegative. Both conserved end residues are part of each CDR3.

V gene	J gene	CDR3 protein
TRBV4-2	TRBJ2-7	CASSQVSSSGTRSSYEQYF
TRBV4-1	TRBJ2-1	CASSAPASSFRFF
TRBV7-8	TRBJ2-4	CASSSYVPGVAKNIQYF
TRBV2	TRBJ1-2	CASSEQSRGGYPF
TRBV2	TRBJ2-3	CASPIAGPPLTDTQYF
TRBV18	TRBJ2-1	CASSPISGRAYNEQFF
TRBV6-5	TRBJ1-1	CASSYSGQVNTEAFF
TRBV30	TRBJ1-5	CAWSEQGNQPQHF
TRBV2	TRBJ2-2	CASRGGNVGELFF
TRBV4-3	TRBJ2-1	CASSRSAGTSGRDEQFF
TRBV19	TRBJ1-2	CASTPGLGQGRNYGYTF
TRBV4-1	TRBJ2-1	CASSQVEGGYNEQFF
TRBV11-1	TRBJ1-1	CASSLHRNRANTEAFF
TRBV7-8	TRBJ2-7	CASSSKLAGGSYEQYF
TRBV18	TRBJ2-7	CASVGLAGVGEQYF
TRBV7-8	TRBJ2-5	CASSRTVETQYF
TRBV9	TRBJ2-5	CASSPKLSGGADPQYF
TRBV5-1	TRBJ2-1	CASSSTGTAYNEQFF
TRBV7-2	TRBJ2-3	CASSLVGGTTDTQYF
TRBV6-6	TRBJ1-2	CASSTDRYGYTF
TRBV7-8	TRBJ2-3	CASSAGGSTDTQYF
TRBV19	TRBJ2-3	CASSVTGPPTDTQYF
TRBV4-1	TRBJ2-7	CASSQGRGTYEQYF
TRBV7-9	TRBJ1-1	CASSLTGQTEAFF
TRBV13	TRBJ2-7	CASSLGSGVAYEQYF
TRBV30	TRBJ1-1	CAWSVGGVTEAFF
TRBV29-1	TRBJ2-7	CSVETSGTGLYEQYF
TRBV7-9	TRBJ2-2	CASSQRQGLKTGELFF
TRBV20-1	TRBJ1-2	CSAAGVWGYTF
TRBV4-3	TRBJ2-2	CASSQEALVNTGELFF
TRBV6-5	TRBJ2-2	CASSQGQGRTGELFF
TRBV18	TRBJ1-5	CASSPLGRESNQPQHF
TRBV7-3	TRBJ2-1	CASSPSGTSGGVKEQFF